This T cell receptor (beta chain) was recorded in a study of high-grade serous ovarian cancer treatment subgroups. Germline V gene sequence: CDR1 LNHNV, CDR2 YYDKDF (reference sequence). J was trimmed by 7 bases and V by 0 bases; bases with no gene match: 11. The CDR3 runs to 18 residues. The tumor samples were collected prior to definitive surgery or chemotherapy. Repertoires were generated with immunoSEQ multiplex PCR, while TCRdb's copy carries only in-frame clones and drops some. Here the sample spans about 16,000 clones, approximately 76% being singletons. Specimen: tumor tissue. The sequence was obtained from a human donor with high-grade serous ovarian cancer. The genes are TRBV15 and TRBJ2-1, with 11 bases aligning to TRBD2. The DNA for the CDR3 is TGTGCCACCAGCAGAGATTCTCAACTAGCGGGGGCGCGAAATGAGCAGTTCTTC. It is translated as CATSRDSQLAGARNEQFF.